The entry that follows covers one T cell receptor beta chain sequence. It has no known antigen specificity. It has no much larger one-base neighbor in the sample; base qualities were not kept. V sheds 0 bases and J sheds 4 bases, leaving 8 bases between their ends. The CDR3 sequence holds 13 residues, the cysteine and phenylalanine included. CDR3 DNA only is kept here, 39 bases in frame from base 1. According to the germline V gene, CDR1 reads SGDLS and CDR2 reads YYNGEE. This entry is derived from a study of identical twins (dated by TCRdb to the mid-2010s). Turning to the overall study: TCR alpha and beta repertoires from monozygotic twins, unrelated adults of various ages and cord blood were deep-sequenced to test whether fetal clonotypes persist. Replicate twin experiments were performed at different times using different library preparation protocols to rule out contamination. Study-wide findings and limitations: Out-of-frame TCR alpha sequences shared between twins showed an excess of low generation-probability sequences compared with coincidental sharing between unrelated individuals. In beta out-of-frame sequences, excess twin sharing was weaker, because having fewer shared sequences lowered the signal-to-noise ratio. Because the same donors could not be followed over many years, the conclusions depended on cross-sectional statistical analysis. Invariant T cells such as MAIT and iNKT could partly confound zero-insertion analyses, though diverse VJ usage argued against this for most clonotypes. Abundant cord blood beta clonotypes had fewer insertions, young adult naive repertoires showed a similar but weaker trend, and memory repertoires showed no such trend. In monozygotic twins, out-of-frame TCR alpha sharing was systematically underestimated by recombination models, although the models agreed with sharing between unrelated individuals.

Every donor in the study was a healthy Caucasian. The twin cohort consisted of three pairs of female monozygotic twins, all aged about 18 to 29 years. Positive isolation kits from Invitrogen were used to isolate CD4+ and CD8+ T cell populations. The library was built by means of 5' RACE. TCRdb lists the instrument as Illumina HiSeq 2000. Template switching added a universal primer binding site, and the final cDNA carried a unique molecular identifier that allowed TCR cDNA molecules to be counted accurately. First-strand cDNA for TCR alpha and beta chains was synthesized from specific primers in the conserved constant-segment region. To control for contamination, each cDNA library was double barcoded with a SMART-Mk sample barcode plus Illumina barcodes. Two successive PCR steps introduced TruSeq adapter sequences along with Illumina sample barcodes. The TCR alpha and beta cDNA libraries were sequenced on the Illumina HiSeq platform using custom primers. The authors processed their data as follows. MiGEC was used to process raw reads and extract unique molecular identifiers, and MiXCR was used to find CDR3 positions. For each individual, recombination models were inferred using an EM algorithm with the repgenHMM and IGoR tools. Shared clonotype analysis was performed with the tcR package in R, normalizing sharing by the product of cloneset sizes. To study raw recombination without the effects of thymic and clonal selection, out-of-frame nonproductive sequences were analyzed. TCRdb trimmed the raw reads at Q25, called clones with MiXCR and kept productive beta chains. Rows matching on CDR3 protein sequence are summarized as one entry with the most common DNA and genes. TCRdb, not the authors, supplied the V and J calls. The sample includes 450,000 or so distinct CDR3 sequences, with 14% observed a single time. Of the sample, roughly 0.5% is held by the ten largest clones.

These same data were also listed under a study on yellow fever vaccine responses in identical twins. Looking at the second paper: According to the authors, in identical twins the way T cells responded to vaccination appeared partly convergent and partly personalized. In identical twins, the study followed T cell clones that responded to the vaccine with precision.

The receptor comes from a woman under 30 in good health. The chain is encoded by TRBV9 joined to TRBJ2-7, and the D gene may be TRBD1, 5 bases matching. Specimen: CD4+ T cells sorted from blood. This receptor has the CDR3 CASSVAAGYEQYF. In nucleotides, the sequence is TGTGCCAGCAGCGTAGCTGCAGGGTACGAGCAGTACTTC.